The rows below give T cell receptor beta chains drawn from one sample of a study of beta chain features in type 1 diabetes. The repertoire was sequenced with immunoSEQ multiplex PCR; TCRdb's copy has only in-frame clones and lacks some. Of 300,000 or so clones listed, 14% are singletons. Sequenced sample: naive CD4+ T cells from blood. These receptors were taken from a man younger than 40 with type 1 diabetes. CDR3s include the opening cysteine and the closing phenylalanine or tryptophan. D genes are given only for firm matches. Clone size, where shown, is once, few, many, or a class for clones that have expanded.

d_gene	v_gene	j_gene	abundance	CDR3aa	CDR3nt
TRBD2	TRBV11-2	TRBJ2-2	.	CASSLSLAGAWGELFF	TGTGCCAGCAGCTTATCTCTAGCGGGAGCTTGGGGGGAGCTGTTTTTT
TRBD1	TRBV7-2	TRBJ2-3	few	CASRFDRADTQYF	TGTGCCAGCAGGTTCGACAGGGCAGATACGCAGTATTTT
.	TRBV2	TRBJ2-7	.	CASREQPGQVSQYF	TGTGCCAGCAGGGAGCAACCGGGACAAGTTTCGCAGTACTTC
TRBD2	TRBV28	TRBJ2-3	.	CASSSAAGGKDTQYF	TGTGCCAGCAGTTCAGCAGCGGGAGGGAAAGATACGCAGTATTTT
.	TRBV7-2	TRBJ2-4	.	CASSSGGSKNIQYF	TGTGCCAGCAGCTCCGGCGGGTCCAAAAACATTCAGTACTTC
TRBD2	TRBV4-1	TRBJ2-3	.	CASSKGTSERYTDTQYF	TGCGCCAGCAGCAAGGGGACTAGCGAAAGATACACAGATACGCAGTATTTT
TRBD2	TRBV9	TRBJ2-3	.	CASSRTSGTDTQYF	TGTGCCAGCAGCCGGACTAGCGGCACAGATACGCAGTATTTT
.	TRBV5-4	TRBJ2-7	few	CASSRDWNYEQYF	TGTGCCAGCAGCCGGGACTGGAACTACGAGCAGTACTTC
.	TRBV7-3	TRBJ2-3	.	CASSPQGPVTDTQYF	TGTGCCAGCAGCCCGCAGGGCCCCGTCACAGATACGCAGTATTTT
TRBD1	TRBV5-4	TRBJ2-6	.	CASSPTGGSGANVLTF	TGTGCCAGCAGCCCAACAGGGGGCTCTGGGGCCAACGTCCTGACTTTC
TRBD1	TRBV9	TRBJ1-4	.	CASSVTGTVNEKLFF	TGTGCCAGCAGCGTAACCGGGACAGTCAATGAAAAACTGTTTTTT
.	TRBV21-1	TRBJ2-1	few	CASSNDGRAPNEQFF	TGTGCCAGCAGCAACGACGGGAGGGCCCCCAATGAGCAGTTCTTC
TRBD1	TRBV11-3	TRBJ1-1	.	CASSTGTGNTEAFF	TGTGCCAGCAGCACCGGGACAGGGAACACTGAAGCTTTCTTT
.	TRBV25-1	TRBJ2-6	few	CASSELQKNPSGANVLTF	TGTGCCAGCAGTGAACTACAGAAGAATCCCTCTGGGGCCAACGTCCTGACTTTC
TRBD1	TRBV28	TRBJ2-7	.	CASSVSLTGTYEQYF	TGTGCCAGCAGTGTATCCTTGACAGGGACATACGAGCAGTACTTC
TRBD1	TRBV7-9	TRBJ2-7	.	CASSLSGTEVVGQYF	TGTGCCAGCAGCTTAAGTGGGACAGAGGTGGTCGGGCAGTACTTC
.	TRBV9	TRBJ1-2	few	CASSVVPTNYGYTF	TGTGCCAGCAGCGTAGTTCCAACTAACTATGGCTACACCTTC
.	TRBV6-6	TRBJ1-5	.	CASRRQKDQPQHF	TGTGCCAGCAGACGACAGAAGGATCAGCCCCAGCATTTT
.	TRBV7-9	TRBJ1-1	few	CASSLKSTTEAFF	TGTGCCAGCAGCTTAAAGAGCACCACTGAAGCTTTCTTT
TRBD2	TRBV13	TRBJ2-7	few	CASSATTSGRYEQYF	TGTGCCAGCAGCGCGACGACTAGCGGGAGATACGAGCAGTACTTC
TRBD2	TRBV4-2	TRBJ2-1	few	CASSQEGLAGQDEQFF	TGTGCCAGCAGCCAAGAAGGGCTAGCGGGTCAGGATGAGCAGTTCTTC
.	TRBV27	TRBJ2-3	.	CASSGRDTQYF	TGTGCCAGCAGTGGGCGAGATACGCAGTATTTT
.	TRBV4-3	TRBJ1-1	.	CASSQESLGARTEAFF	TGCGCCAGCAGCCAAGAAAGTTTAGGGGCCCGCACTGAAGCTTTCTTT
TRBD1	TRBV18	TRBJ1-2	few	CASSQLTSGQGWGYTF	TGTGCCAGCTCCCAACTAACCTCGGGACAGGGCTGGGGCTACACCTTC
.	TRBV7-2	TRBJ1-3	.	CASSSPPGSGNTIYF	TGTGCCAGCAGCTCACCTCCGGGATCTGGAAACACCATATATTTT
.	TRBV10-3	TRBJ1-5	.	CAISGEGNQPQHF	TGTGCCATCAGTGGAGAGGGAAATCAGCCCCAGCATTTT
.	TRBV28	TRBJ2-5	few	CASSLAQLETQYF	TGTGCCAGCAGTTTAGCACAGCTAGAGACCCAGTACTTC
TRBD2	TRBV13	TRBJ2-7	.	CASSLPGLAGNSYEQYF	TGTGCCAGCAGCCTACCGGGACTAGCGGGAAACTCCTACGAGCAGTACTTC
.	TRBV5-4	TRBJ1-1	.	CASSLEGGNTEAFF	TGTGCCAGCAGCTTGGAAGGGGGGAACACTGAAGCTTTCTTT
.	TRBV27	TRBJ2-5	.	CASSLGRLNRETQYF	TGTGCCAGCAGTTTGGGCAGGTTGAATAGAGAGACCCAGTACTTC
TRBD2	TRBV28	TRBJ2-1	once	CASSFATSAGSYNEQFF	TGTGCCAGCAGTTTTGCGACTAGCGCCGGCTCCTACAATGAGCAGTTCTTC
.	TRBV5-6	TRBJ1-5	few	CASSLGGANQPQHF	TGTGCCAGCAGTTTGGGTGGAGCCAATCAGCCCCAGCATTTT
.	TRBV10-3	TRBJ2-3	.	CAISESRDADTQYF	TGTGCCATCAGTGAGTCGCGGGATGCAGATACGCAGTATTTT
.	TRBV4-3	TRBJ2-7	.	CASSQGLGGGSSYEQYF	TGCGCCAGCAGCCAAGGCCTGGGAGGGGGAAGCTCCTACGAGCAGTACTTC
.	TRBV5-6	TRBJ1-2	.	CASSPGSYGYTF	TGTGCCAGCAGCCCCGGGAGCTATGGCTACACCTTC
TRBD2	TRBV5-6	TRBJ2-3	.	CASSPGGLAGDTQYF	TGTGCCAGCAGCCCGGGGGGACTAGCGGGCGATACGCAGTATTTT
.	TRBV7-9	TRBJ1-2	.	CASSGGQSTYGYTF	TGTGCCAGCAGCGGAGGACAGAGTACCTATGGCTACACCTTC
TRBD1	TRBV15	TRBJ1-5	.	CATSSDRVLANQPQHF	TGTGCCACCAGCAGTGACAGGGTGCTGGCCAATCAGCCCCAGCATTTT
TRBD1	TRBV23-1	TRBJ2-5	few	CASSQPGTGRPSQPGHQETQYF	TGCGCCAGCAGTCAACCGGGGACAGGGAGGCCAAGCCAACCAGGGCATCAAGAGACCCAGTACTTC
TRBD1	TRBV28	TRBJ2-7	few	CASSPWQGASEQYF	TGTGCCAGCAGTCCCTGGCAGGGGGCCTCCGAGCAGTACTTC
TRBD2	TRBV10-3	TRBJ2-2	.	CAASGSNTGELFF	TGTGCCGCCAGCGGGAGCAACACCGGGGAGCTGTTTTTT
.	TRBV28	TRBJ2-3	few	CASSLGTAGTIAQYF	TGTGCCAGCAGTTTGGGGACTGCAGGAACTATTGCGCAGTATTTT
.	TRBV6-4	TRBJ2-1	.	CASRGFRQFF	TGTGCCAGTCGAGGATTTCGGCAGTTCTTC
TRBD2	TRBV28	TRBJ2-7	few	CASSFISGNEPYEQYF	TGTGCCAGCAGTTTTATCAGCGGGAACGAGCCCTACGAGCAGTACTTC
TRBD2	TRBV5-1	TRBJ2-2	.	CASSPLAGGRTGELFF	TGCGCCAGCAGCCCGTTAGCGGGAGGGCGAACCGGGGAGCTGTTTTTT
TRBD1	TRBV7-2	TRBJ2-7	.	CASSRDSSYEQYF	TGTGCCAGCTCCCGGGACAGCTCCTACGAGCAGTACTTC
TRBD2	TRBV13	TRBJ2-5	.	CASSLGGQETQYF	TGTGCCAGCAGTCTGGGGGGGCAAGAGACCCAGTACTTC